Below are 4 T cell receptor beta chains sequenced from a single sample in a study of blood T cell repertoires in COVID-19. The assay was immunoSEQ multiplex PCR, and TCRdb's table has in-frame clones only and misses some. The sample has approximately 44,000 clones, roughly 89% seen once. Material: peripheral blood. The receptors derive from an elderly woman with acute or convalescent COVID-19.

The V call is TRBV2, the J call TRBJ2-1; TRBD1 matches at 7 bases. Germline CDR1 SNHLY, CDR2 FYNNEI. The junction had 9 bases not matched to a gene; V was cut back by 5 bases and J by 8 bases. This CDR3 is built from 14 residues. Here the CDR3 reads CASSLGLQGDEQFF. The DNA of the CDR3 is TGTGCCAGCAGTTTAGGATTGCAGGGGGATGAGCAGTTCTTC. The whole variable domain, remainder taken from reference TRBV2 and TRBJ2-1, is EPEVTQTPSHQVTQMGQEVILRCVPISNHLYFYWYRQILGQKVEFLVSFYNNEISEKSEIFDDQFSVERPDGSNFTLKIRSTKLEDSAMYFCASSLGLQGDEQFFGPGTRLTVL.

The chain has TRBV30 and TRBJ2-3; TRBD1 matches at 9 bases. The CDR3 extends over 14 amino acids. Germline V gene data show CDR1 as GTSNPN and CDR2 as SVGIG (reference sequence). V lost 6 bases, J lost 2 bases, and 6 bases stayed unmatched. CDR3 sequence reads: CACTRTGATDTQYF. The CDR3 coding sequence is TGTGCCTGTACGCGGACAGGGGCCACAGATACGCAGTATTTT.

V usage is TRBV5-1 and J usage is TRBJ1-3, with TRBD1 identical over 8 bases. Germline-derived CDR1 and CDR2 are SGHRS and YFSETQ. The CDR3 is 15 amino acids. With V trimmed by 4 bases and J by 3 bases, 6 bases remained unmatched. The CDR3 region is CASSIGQGGGNTIYF. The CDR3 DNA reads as TGCGCCAGCAGCATCGGACAGGGAGGTGGAAACACCATATATTTT.

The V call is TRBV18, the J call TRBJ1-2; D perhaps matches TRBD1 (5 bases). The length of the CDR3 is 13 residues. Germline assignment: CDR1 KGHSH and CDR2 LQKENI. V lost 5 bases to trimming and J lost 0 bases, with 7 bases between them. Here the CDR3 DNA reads TGTGCCAGCTCAACGGACACTAACTATGGCTACACCTTC. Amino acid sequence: CASSTDTNYGYTF.